This TCR beta chain originates from a study of technical replicates of blood from several donors. Germline-derived CDR1 and CDR2 are LGHNA and YSLEER. There are 13 residues in the CDR3. Trimming at V came to 4 bases and at J to 8 bases, leaving 5 bases not matched to a gene. This clone has just a few counts. Some clones are missing from TCRdb's copy, which holds only in-frame ones; the method was immunoSEQ multiplex PCR. The table shows 55,000 to 75,000 clones, with around 91% occurring only once. This chain joins TRBV4-3 and TRBJ2-1; 7 bases are a match to TRBD2. The sequence was obtained from a human donor in good health. Some clones in this sample may be carry-over from other donors' samples. The sequenced material came from PBMCs. CDR3 nucleotide sequence: TGCGCCAGCAGCCCTAGGGGAGGGGATGAGCAGTTCTTC. Its protein product is CASSPRGGDEQFF.